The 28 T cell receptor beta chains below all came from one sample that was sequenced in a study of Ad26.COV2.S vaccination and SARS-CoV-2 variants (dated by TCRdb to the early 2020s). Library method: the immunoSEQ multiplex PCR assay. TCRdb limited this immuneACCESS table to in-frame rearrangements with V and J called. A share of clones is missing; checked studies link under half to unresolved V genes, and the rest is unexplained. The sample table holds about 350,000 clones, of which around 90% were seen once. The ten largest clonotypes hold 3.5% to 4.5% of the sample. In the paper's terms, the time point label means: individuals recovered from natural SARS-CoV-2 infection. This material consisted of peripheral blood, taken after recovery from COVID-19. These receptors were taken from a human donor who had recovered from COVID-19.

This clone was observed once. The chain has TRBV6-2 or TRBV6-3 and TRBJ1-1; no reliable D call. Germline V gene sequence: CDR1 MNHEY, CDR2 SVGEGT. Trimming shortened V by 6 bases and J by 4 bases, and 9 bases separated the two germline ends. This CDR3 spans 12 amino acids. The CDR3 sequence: CASSPMGTEAFF. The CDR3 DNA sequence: TGTGCCAGCAGCCCGATGGGCACTGAAGCTTTCTTT.

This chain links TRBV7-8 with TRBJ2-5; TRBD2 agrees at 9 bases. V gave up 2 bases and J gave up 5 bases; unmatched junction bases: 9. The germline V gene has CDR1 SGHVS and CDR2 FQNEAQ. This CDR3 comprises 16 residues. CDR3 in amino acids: CASSLIPAGGGETQYF. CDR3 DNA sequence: TGTGCCAGCAGCTTAATTCCAGCGGGGGGCGGGGAGACCCAGTACTTC.

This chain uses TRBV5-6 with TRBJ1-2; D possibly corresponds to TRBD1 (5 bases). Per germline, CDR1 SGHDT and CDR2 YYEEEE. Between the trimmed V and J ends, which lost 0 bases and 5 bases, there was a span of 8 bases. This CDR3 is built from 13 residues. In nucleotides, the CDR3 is TGTGCCAGCAGCTTGGACAGGAGGTATGGCTACACCTTC. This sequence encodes CASSLDRRYGYTF.

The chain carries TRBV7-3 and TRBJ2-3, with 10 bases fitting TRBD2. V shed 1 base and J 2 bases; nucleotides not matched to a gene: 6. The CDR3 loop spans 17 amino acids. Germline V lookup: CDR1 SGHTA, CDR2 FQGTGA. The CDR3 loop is CASSLRPLAGFTDTQYF. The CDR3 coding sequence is TGTGCCAGCAGCTTAAGACCACTAGCGGGGTTCACAGATACGCAGTATTTT. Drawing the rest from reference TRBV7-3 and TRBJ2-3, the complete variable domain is GAGVSQTPSNKVTEKGKYVELRCDPISGHTALYWYRQSLGQGPEFLIYFQGTGAADDSGLPNDRFFAVRPEGSVSTLKIQRTERGDSAVYLCASSLRPLAGFTDTQYFGPGTRLTVL.

DNA of the CDR3: TGTGCCAGCAGCGTAGGGGGGGTCGGAGGAGCAAATGAAAAACTGTTTTTT. Translation gives CASSVGGVGGANEKLFF. The chain is built from TRBV9 and TRBJ1-4, with D perhaps TRBD1 (5 bases). Trimming took off 0 bases at V and 5 bases at J, with 17 bases between the two ends. Germline V CDR1 and CDR2: SGDLS, YYNGEE. The CDR3 covers 17 residues.

DNA of the CDR3: TGCAGTGCTAGTCTAGCCAGGAAGGGCTATGGCTACACCTTC. Amino acid sequence: CSASLARKGYGYTF. The chain combines TRBV20-1 with TRBJ1-2; D gene unclear. V was clipped by 3 bases and J by 4 bases, with 15 bases between them. This CDR3 is built from 14 residues. CDR1 and CDR2 from the germline V gene are DFQATT and SNEGSKA (reference sequence).

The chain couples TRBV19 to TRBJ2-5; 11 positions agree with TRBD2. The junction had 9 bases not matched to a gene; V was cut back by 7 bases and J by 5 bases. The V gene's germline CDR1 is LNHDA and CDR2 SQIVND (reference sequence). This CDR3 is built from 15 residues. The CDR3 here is CASTTLAGGLETQYF. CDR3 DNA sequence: TGTGCCAGTACCACGTTAGCGGGGGGGCTCGAGACCCAGTACTTC.

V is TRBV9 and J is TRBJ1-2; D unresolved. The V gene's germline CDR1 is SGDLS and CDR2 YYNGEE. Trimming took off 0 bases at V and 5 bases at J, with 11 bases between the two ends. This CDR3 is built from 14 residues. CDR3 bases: TGTGCCAGCAGCGTAGGAGGAGGGAGGTATGGCTACACCTTC. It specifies CASSVGGGRYGYTF.

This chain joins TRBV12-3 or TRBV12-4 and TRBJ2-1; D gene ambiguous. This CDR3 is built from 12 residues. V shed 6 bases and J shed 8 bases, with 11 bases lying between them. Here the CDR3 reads CASSYLRDEQFF. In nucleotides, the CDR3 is TGTGCCAGCAGCTACCTTCGGGATGAGCAGTTCTTC.

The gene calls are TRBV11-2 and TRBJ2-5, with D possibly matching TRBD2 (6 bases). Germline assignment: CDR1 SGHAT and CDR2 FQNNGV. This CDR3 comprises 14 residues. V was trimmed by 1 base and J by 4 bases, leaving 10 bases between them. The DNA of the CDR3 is TGTGCCAGCAGCTTAGCAACTAGCTCAGAGACCCAGTACTTC. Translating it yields CASSLATSSETQYF.

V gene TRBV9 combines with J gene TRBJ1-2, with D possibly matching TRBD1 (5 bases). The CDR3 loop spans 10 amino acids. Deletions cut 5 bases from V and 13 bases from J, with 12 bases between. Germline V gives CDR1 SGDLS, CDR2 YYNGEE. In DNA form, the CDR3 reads TGTGCCAGCAGGATCCCGGGACCCACCTTC. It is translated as CASRIPGPTF.

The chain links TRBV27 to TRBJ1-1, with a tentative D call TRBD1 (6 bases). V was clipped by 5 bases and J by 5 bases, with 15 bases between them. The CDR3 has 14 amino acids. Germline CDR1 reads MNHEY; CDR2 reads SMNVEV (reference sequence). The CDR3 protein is CASSITGRRTEAFF. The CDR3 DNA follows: TGTGCCAGCAGTATTACAGGGAGAAGGACTGAAGCTTTCTTT.

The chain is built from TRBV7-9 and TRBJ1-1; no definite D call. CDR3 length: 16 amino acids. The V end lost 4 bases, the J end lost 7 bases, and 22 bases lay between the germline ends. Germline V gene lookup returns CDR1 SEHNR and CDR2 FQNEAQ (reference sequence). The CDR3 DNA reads TGTGCCAGCAGCTCCGGACGGCTCCCTCGAGTTGGTGAAGCTTTCTTT. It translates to CASSSGRLPRVGEAFF.

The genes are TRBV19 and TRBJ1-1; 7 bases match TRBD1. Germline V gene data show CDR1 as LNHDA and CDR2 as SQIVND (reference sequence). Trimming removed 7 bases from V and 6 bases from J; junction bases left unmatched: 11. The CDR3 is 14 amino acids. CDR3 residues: CASNPRGGFAEAFF. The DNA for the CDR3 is TGTGCCAGTAACCCCAGGGGGGGCTTCGCTGAAGCTTTCTTT.

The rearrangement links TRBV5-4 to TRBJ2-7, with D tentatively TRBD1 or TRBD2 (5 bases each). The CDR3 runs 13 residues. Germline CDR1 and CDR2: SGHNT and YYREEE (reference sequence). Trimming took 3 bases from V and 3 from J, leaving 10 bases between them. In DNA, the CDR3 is TGTGCCAGCAGCTCCGGGACCCACTACGAGCAGTACTTC. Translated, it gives CASSSGTHYEQYF.

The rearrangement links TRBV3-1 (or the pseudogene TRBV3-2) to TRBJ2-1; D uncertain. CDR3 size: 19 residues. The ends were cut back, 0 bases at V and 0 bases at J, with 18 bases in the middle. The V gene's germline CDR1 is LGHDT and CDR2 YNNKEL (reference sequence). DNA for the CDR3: TGTGCCAGCAGCCAAGATCTTTTTGCAGGCCTCAGCTCCTACAATGAGCAGTTCTTC. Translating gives CASSQDLFAGLSSYNEQFF.

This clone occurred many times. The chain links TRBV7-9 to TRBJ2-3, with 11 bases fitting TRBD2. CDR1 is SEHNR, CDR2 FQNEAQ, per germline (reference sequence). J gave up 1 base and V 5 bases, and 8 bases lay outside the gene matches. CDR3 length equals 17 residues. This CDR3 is CASSPGTSGLGTDTQYF. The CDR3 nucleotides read TGTGCCAGCAGCCCCGGGACTAGCGGTCTCGGCACAGATACGCAGTATTTT.

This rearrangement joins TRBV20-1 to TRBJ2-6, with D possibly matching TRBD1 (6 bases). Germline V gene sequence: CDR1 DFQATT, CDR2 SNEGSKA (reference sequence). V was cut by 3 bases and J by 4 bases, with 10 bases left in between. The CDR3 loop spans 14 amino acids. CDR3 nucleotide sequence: TGCAGTGCTAGTGGGGGCGCCGGGGCCAACGTCCTGACTTTC. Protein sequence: CSASGGAGANVLTF.

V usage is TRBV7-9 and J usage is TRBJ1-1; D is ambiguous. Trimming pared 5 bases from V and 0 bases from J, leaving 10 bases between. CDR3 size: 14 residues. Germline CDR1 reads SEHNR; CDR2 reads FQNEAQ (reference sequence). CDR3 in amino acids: CASSLTGMNTEAFF. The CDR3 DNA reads TGTGCCAGCAGCCTGACGGGGATGAACACTGAAGCTTTCTTT.

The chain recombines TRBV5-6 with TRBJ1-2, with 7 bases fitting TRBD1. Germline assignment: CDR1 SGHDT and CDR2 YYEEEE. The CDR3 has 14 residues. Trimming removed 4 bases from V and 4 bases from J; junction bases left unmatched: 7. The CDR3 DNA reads TGTGCCAGCAGCCCTACAGGGGAGGGCTATGGCTACACCTTC. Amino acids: CASSPTGEGYGYTF.

CDR3 region: CASSPSGSNSPLHF. The CDR3 nucleotides are TGTGCCAGCTCACCGTCAGGGTCTAATTCACCCCTCCACTTT. The chain has TRBV18 and TRBJ1-6; the D gene is possibly TRBD1 (5 bases). CDR3 length equals 14 residues. CDR1 is KGHSH and CDR2 is LQKENI in the germline V gene. Between the trimmed V and J ends, which lost 3 bases and 6 bases, there was a span of 9 bases.

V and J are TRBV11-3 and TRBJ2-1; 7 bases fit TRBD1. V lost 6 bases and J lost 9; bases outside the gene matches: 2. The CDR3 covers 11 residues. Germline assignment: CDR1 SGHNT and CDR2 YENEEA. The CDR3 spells CASRAGGEQFF. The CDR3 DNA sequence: TGTGCCAGCAGGGCAGGGGGTGAGCAGTTCTTC.

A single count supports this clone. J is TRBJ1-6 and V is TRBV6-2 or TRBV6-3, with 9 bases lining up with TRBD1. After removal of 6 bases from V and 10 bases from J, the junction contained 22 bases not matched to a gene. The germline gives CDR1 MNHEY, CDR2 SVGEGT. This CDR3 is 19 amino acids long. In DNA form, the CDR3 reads TGTGCCAGCAGCCAGGCTACGGGACAGGGTATTTTTGGCCAGTCACCCCTCCACTTT. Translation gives CASSQATGQGIFGQSPLHF.

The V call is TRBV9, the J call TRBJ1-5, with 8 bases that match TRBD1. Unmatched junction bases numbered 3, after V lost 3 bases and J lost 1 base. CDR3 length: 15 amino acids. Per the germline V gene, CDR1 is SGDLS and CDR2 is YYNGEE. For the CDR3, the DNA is TGTGCCAGCAGCGGCCAGGGGGCAAGCAATCAGCCCCAGCATTTT. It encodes CASSGQGASNQPQHF.

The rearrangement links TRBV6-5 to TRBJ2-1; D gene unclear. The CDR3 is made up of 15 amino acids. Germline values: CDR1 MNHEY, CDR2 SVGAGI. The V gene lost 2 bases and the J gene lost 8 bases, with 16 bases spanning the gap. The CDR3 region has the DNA TGTGCCAGCAGTTACATAACAGAGCTGGGCGATGAGCAGTTCTTC. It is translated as CASSYITELGDEQFF.

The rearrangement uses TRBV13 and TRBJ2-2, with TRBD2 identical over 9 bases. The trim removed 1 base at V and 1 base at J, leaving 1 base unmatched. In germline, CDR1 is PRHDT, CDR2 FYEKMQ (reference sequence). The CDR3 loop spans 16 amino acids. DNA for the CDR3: TGTGCCAGCAGCTTAGAAGCGGGGGGGAACACCGGGGAGCTGTTTTTT. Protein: CASSLEAGGNTGELFF.

In nucleotides, the CDR3 is TGTGCCAGCAGTCCCCGGACCGAGTATGGCTACACCTTC. This translates into CASSPRTEYGYTF. V gene TRBV27 combines with J gene TRBJ1-2; D unclear. This CDR3 is 13 amino acids long. CDR1 and CDR2 (germline): MNHEY, SMNVEV (reference sequence). Trimming pared 5 bases from V and 5 bases from J, leaving 12 bases between.

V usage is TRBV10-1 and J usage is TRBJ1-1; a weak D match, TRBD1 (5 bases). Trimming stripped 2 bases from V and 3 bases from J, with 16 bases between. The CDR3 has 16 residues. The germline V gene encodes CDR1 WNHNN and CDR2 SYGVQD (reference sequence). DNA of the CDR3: TGCGCCAGCAGTGAGGGGGGAGACCGAGAGGACACTGAAGCTTTCTTT. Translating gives CASSEGGDREDTEAFF.